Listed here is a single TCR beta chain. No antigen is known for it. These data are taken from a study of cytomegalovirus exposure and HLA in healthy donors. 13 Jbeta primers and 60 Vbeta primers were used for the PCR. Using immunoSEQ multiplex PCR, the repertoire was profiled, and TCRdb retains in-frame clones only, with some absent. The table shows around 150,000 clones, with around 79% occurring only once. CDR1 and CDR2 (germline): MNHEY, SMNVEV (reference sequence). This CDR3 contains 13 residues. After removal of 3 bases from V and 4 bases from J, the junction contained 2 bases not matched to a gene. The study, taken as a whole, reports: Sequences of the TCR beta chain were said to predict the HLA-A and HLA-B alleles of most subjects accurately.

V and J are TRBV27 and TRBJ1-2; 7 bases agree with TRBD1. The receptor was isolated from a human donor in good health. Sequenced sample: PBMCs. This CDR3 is CASSLTGPYGYTF. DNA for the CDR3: TGTGCCAGCAGTTTGACAGGGCCCTATGGCTACACCTTC.